The 21 T cell receptor beta chains below were found in one sample sequenced in a study of response to subunit inactivated influenza vaccine. TCRdb re-analysed the RT-PCR reads in MiXCR, keeping a single row per CDR3 protein. The repertoire has some 550,000 distinct CDR3 sequences, roughly 23% of them found once; the top ten carry 2.5% to 3%. The same specimen was also included in a second study, on T cells expressing NK-cell markers. In that study: cDNA encoding TCR beta was synthesized via 5'RACE template switching incorporating UMIs.

The sample here was CD4+ T cells sorted from PBMCs, taken about 13 days after vaccination. Receptor source: a man in his fifties or sixties who received an inactivated influenza vaccine.

In this sample, this clonotype turned up a few times. This chain links TRBV7-2 with TRBJ2-7; 9 bases line up with TRBD2. CDR1 SGHTA and CDR2 FQGNSA come from the germline V gene. V trimming: 4 bases; J trimming: 0 bases; junction bases outside the gene matches: 10. The CDR3 is 17 residues long. CDR3 residues: CASSYGLSGSRSYEQYF. The CDR3 DNA sequence: TGTGCCAGCAGCTACGGTCTTAGCGGGAGTCGCTCCTACGAGCAGTACTTC. The full variable domain, rest sourced from reference TRBV7-2 and TRBJ2-7, is GAGVSQSPSNKVTEKGKDVELRCDPISGHTALYWYRQSLGQGLEFLIYFQGNSAPDKSGLPSDRFSAERTGGSVSTLTIQRTQQEDSAVYLCASSYGLSGSRSYEQYFGPGTRLTVT.

This clonotype was observed a few times. V and J are TRBV6-1 and TRBJ2-2; 7 nucleotides align to TRBD1. Germline CDR1 and CDR2: MNHNS and SASEGT. This CDR3 contains 16 residues. V was pared by 8 bases and J by 4 bases, with 13 bases of the junction left unmatched. The DNA of the CDR3 is TGTGCCAGCTTCCGCATAGGGGGCCCGAGCACCGGGGAGCTGTTTTTT. This gives the protein CASFRIGGPSTGELFF.

The chain carries TRBV7-9 and TRBJ2-1, with 7 bases aligning to TRBD2. The CDR3 length is 16 residues. Trimming took 5 bases from V and 3 from J; bases not matched to a gene: 10. From germline, CDR1 is SEHNR and CDR2 FQNEAQ (reference sequence). The CDR3 bases are TGTGCCAGCAGCGATCCCGGGACTACTGACTACAATGAGCAGTTCTTC. This sequence encodes CASSDPGTTDYNEQFF.

This clonotype was recorded a few times. J is TRBJ1-2 and V is TRBV25-1; TRBD1 is a possible D gene (5 bases). V was shortened by 3 bases and J by 5 bases, with 13 bases between the two germline ends. Germline V gene sequence: CDR1 MGHDK, CDR2 SYGVNS. This CDR3 region has 14 residues. This CDR3 reads CASSDDSLVYGYTF. In DNA form, the CDR3 reads TGTGCCAGCAGTGATGACAGTTTAGTTTATGGCTACACCTTC.

V and J are TRBV29-1 and TRBJ2-5, with a possible D match to TRBD1 (6 bases). V was clipped by 4 bases and J by 2 bases, with 11 bases between them. The germline gives CDR1 SQVTM, CDR2 ANQGSEA. CDR3 length: 13 amino acids. The DNA of the CDR3 is TGCAGCGTTGGACAGGTACTTCAAGAGACCCAGTACTTC. Its translation: CSVGQVLQETQYF.

This chain links TRBV5-5 with TRBJ2-5; possible D gene TRBD1, 5 bases. Germline V gene sequence: CDR1 SGHKS, CDR2 YYEKEE (reference sequence). The CDR3 totals 15 residues. The V end lost 4 bases, the J end lost 5 bases, and 18 bases lay between the germline ends. CDR3 DNA sequence: TGTGCCAGCAGCCCTTTACGCAACCCAGGGGAGACCCAGTACTTC. This gives the protein CASSPLRNPGETQYF. Looking up the rest from reference TRBV5-5 and TRBJ2-5 gives the full variable domain: DAGVTQSPTHLIKTRGQQVTLRCSPISGHKSVSWYQQVLGQGPQFIFQYYEKEERGRGNFPDRFSARQFPNYSSELNVNALLLGDSALYLCASSPLRNPGETQYFGPGTRLLVL.

CDR3 protein: CATSGQGETEAFF. The CDR3 region has the DNA TGTGCCACCTCGGGACAGGGAGAGACTGAAGCTTTCTTT. The chain is built from TRBV6-2 or TRBV6-3 and TRBJ1-1; 9 bases fit TRBD1. In germline, CDR1 is MNHEY, CDR2 SVGEGT. This CDR3 comprises 13 residues. V dropped 10 bases and J dropped 5; count of bases not matched to a gene: 8.

A few counts support this clonotype. The chain employs TRBV29-1 and TRBJ2-7; the match to TRBD1 covers 7 bases. The CDR3 length is 13 residues. Losses at the gene ends were 4 bases for V and 0 bases for J; bases not matched to a gene: 3. Germline CDR1 is SQVTM and CDR2 is ANQGSEA. The CDR3 sequence: CSVVPGGSYEQYF. CDR3 nucleotides: TGCAGCGTTGTCCCAGGGGGCTCCTACGAGCAGTACTTC.

The V and J genes are TRBV6-1 and TRBJ2-7; weak D call: TRBD2 (5 bases). The ends were cut back, 4 bases at V and 4 bases at J, with 11 bases in the middle. The CDR3 loop spans 13 amino acids. CDR1 and CDR2 from the germline V gene are MNHNS and SASEGT. The DNA of the CDR3 is TGTGCCAGCAGTGGCCTAGCCCTTTACGAGCAGTACTTC. As protein: CASSGLALYEQYF.

V is TRBV6-2 or TRBV6-3 and J is TRBJ2-1, with D unresolved. The germline V and J ends were trimmed by 6 bases and 9 bases, with 12 bases remaining between them. This CDR3 has 12 amino acids. Germline CDR1 reads MNHEY; CDR2 reads SVGEGT. The CDR3 DNA reads as TGTGCCAGCAGAAAGCTTATCGGTGAGCAGTTCTTC. Residues: CASRKLIGEQFF.

There are many counts of this clonotype. The chain links TRBV5-1 to TRBJ2-3; 8 positions match TRBD2. After removal of 0 bases from V and 0 bases from J, the junction contained 3 bases not matched to a gene. Germline V lookup: CDR1 SGHRS, CDR2 YFSETQ. This CDR3 region has 16 residues. Here the CDR3 reads CASSLDPGGSTDTQYF. Written as DNA, the CDR3 is TGCGCCAGCAGCTTGGATCCGGGGGGGAGCACAGATACGCAGTATTTT.

V usage is TRBV14 and J usage is TRBJ2-1, with D unresolved. Germline CDR1 SGHDN, CDR2 FVKESK. This CDR3 contains 15 residues. V was shortened by 2 bases and J by 0 bases, with 8 bases between the two germline ends. The CDR3 sequence is CASSQPTGSYNEQFF. The DNA for the CDR3 is TGTGCCAGCAGCCAACCCACCGGCTCCTACAATGAGCAGTTCTTC.

The chain employs TRBV5-1 and TRBJ2-5; 9 bases are a match to TRBD1. The CDR3 has 15 residues. V was clipped by 4 bases and J by 0 bases; unmatched bases: 4. CDR1 is SGHRS and CDR2 is YFSETQ in the germline V gene. CDR3: CASSPGQGYQETQYF. The CDR3 DNA is TGCGCCAGCAGCCCGGGACAGGGCTACCAAGAGACCCAGTACTTC.

The J gene is TRBJ2-1, the V gene TRBV11-1; TRBD2 is a possible D gene (5 bases). Trimming took 5 bases from V and 4 from J, leaving 12 bases between them. Germline V lookup: CDR1 SGHAT, CDR2 FQDESV (reference sequence). The CDR3 is 14 residues long. This CDR3 is CASSDGLFYNEQFF. The CDR3 DNA follows: TGTGCCAGCAGCGACGGACTGTTTTACAATGAGCAGTTCTTC. The full variable domain, rest sourced from reference TRBV11-1 and TRBJ2-1, is EAEVAQSPRYKITEKSQAVAFWCDPISGHATLYWYRQILGQGPELLVQFQDESVVDDSQLPKDRFSAERLKGVDSTLKIQPAELGDSAMYLCASSDGLFYNEQFFGPGTRLTVL.

The chain links TRBV5-6 to TRBJ2-7; a weak D match, TRBD1 (5 bases). The CDR3 length is 15 residues. The V gene lost 0 bases and the J gene lost 3 bases, with 13 bases spanning the gap. Germline assignment: CDR1 SGHDT and CDR2 YYEEEE. The CDR3 loop reads CASSLGLQDLYEQYF. For the CDR3, the DNA is TGTGCCAGCAGCTTGGGCTTACAGGACCTCTACGAGCAGTACTTC.

The chain couples TRBV7-2 to TRBJ2-7; D ambiguous. There are 12 residues in the CDR3. The germline CDR1 and CDR2 sequences are SGHTA and FQGNSA. V was trimmed by 5 bases and J by 3 bases, leaving 8 bases between them. Here the CDR3 DNA reads TGTGCCAGCAGCACAGACCACTACGAGCAGTACTTC. This gives the protein CASSTDHYEQYF.

This clonotype was counted a few times. The chain uses TRBV12-3 or TRBV12-4 and TRBJ2-1; tentative D call: TRBD2 (5 bases). The CDR3 has 15 residues. The V end was cut by 3 bases, the J end by 10 bases, with 19 bases between. The CDR3 loop reads CASSFTEGRLDEQFF. The DNA of the CDR3 is TGTGCCAGCAGTTTTACTGAGGGCCGGCTAGACGAGCAGTTCTTC.

This clonotype showed up just a few times. CDR3 DNA sequence: TGTGCCAGCAGCGTAGTGCAGTGGGTGACTAGCTCCCCAGAGACCCAGTACTTC. It encodes CASSVVQWVTSSPETQYF. The chain links TRBV9 to TRBJ2-5, with 7 nucleotides matching TRBD2. Germline CDR1 SGDLS, CDR2 YYNGEE. There are 18 residues in the CDR3. After removal of 0 bases from V and 4 bases from J, the junction contained 15 bases not matched to a gene.

This clonotype turned up a few times. The chain employs TRBV20-1 and TRBJ2-7, with 7 nucleotides matching TRBD2. Germline V gene sequence: CDR1 DFQATT, CDR2 SNEGSKA (reference sequence). CDR3 length: 14 amino acids. The ends lost 0 bases at V and 0 bases at J; junction bases unmatched: 2. The CDR3 is CSARDWTSSYEQYF. The CDR3 nucleotides read TGCAGTGCTAGAGATTGGACTAGCTCCTACGAGCAGTACTTC.

This sequence joins TRBV6-1 and TRBJ2-7; 7 positions agree with TRBD1. V shed 6 bases and J 3 bases; nucleotides not matched to a gene: 11. CDR3 length: 15 residues. Germline V gene data show CDR1 as MNHNS and CDR2 as SASEGT. The CDR3 loop is CASSAGTAVSYEQYF. The CDR3 DNA reads TGTGCCAGCAGCGCCGGGACAGCCGTGAGCTACGAGCAGTACTTC.

The J gene is TRBJ1-4, the V gene TRBV5-1, with 9 bases aligning to TRBD1. Trimming at V came to 4 bases and at J to 5 bases, leaving 12 bases not matched to a gene. The CDR3 consists of 17 residues. Germline V lookup: CDR1 SGHRS, CDR2 YFSETQ. CDR3 sequence (DNA): TGCGCCAGCAGCAATTACGGGACAGGGCTCCTCAATGAAAAACTGTTTTTT. It encodes CASSNYGTGLLNEKLFF.